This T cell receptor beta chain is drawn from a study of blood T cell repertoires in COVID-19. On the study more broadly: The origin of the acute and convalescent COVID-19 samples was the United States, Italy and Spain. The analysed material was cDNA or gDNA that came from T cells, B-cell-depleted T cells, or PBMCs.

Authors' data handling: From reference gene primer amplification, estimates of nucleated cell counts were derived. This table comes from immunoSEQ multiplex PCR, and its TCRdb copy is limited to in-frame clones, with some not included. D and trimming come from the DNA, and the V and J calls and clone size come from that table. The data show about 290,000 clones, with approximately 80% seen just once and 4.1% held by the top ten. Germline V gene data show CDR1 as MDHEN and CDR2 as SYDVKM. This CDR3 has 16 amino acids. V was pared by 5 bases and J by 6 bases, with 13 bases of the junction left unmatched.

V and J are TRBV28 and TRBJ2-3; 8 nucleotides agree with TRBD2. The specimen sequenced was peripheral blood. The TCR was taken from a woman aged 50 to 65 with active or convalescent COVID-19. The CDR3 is CASSRETGTRDDTQYF. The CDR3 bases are TGTGCCAGCAGTAGGGAAACCGGGACTAGGGACGATACGCAGTATTTT.